This TCR beta chain derives from a study of blood T cell repertoires in COVID-19 (dated by TCRdb to 2020 to 2021). Background on the whole study: The collaborator samples originated in the United States, Italy and Spain and spanned the acute and convalescent phases of COVID-19. A freely available public database, intended as a resource for researchers studying the immune response to SARS-CoV-2, is where the repertoires were released. The prospective study material was composed of cDNA or gDNA derived from T cells, B-cell-depleted T cells, or PBMCs. The sample metadata nearly always contained a de-identified subject ID, COVID-19 status, age in years and sex. Where HLA class I and class II types were available, the types were taken from metadata supplied by the sample provider, not from assay-based typing. Samples were obtained from the ongoing ImmuneRACE study (first 160 participants) and from about 1,300 subjects provided by 6 global collaborators. Subjects who had been exposed to COVID-19, were actively infected with it, or had recovered from it provided the deeply sampled blood TCRbeta repertoires that made up the dataset. Beyond this particular receptor, the publication reports: The quantity of clinical and demographic metadata differed by source and by participant and was supplied without curation.

TCRbeta CDR3 regions were amplified from genomic DNA using the immunoSEQ Assay, a bias-controlled multiplex PCR. The authors processed their data as follows. The number of nucleated cells in each sample was estimated from the amplification of reference gene primers within the assay. Sequence reads were collapsed and filtered to measure the absolute abundance of every unique TCRbeta CDR3 rearrangement. Productive Simpson clonality was computed per sample as the square root of Simpson's diversity index over productive rearrangements. TCRdb stores this immuneACCESS table with in-frame sequences only. Part of the clones is absent; in the studies checked, under half of the shortfall reflects unresolved V genes, and no reason is known for the rest. D and trimming were read from the DNA, whereas the V and J calls and clone size are those reported in that table. This sample comprises 250,000 to 400,000 clones, roughly 90% of them detected only once. The ten biggest clones cover under 3% of the sample.

At one collaborating source in Seattle, patients were enrolled during active infection and were followed longitudinally through the course of disease. The collaborating institutions used their own protocols to collect whole blood in K2EDTA tubes. For TCRbeta analysis, collaborators shipped samples as frozen whole blood, isolated PBMCs, or DNA extracted from either of those sample types. Regarding this clone: Its antigen has not been determined. No per-base quality is available; no much larger clone lies one base away.

The germline V gene (reference sequence) supplies CDR1 SEHNR and CDR2 FQNEAQ. The CDR3 contains 16 residues, cysteine and phenylalanine counted. The kept DNA is CDR3 alone, 48 bases in frame from the first base. A distance of 11 bases separates the germline ends of V and J, which lose 0 bases and 2 bases respectively. The chain is encoded by TRBV7-9 joined to TRBJ1-3, with the D segment identity uncertain. The receptor comes from a young woman with COVID-19, enrolled during active disease. Sequenced sample: peripheral blood. The DNA reads TGTGCCAGCAGCTTAGCGAAAACTGACACTGGAAACACCATATATTTT. It codes for CASSLAKTDTGNTIYF.